The 2 T cell receptor beta chains below come from one sample, sequenced in a study of blood T cell repertoires in COVID-19. Generated by immunoSEQ multiplex PCR, the TCRdb table keeps only in-frame clones and is missing some. Here the sample spans about 480,000 clones, roughly nine tenths being singletons. The sample consisted of peripheral blood. These receptors all stem from a man younger than 35 with COVID-19, enrolled during active disease.

In its sample, this clone was seen once. The chain couples TRBV5-1 to TRBJ1-2; D is unclear. The V and J ends lost 4 bases and 3 bases respectively, with 13 bases between them. Germline CDR1 SGHRS, CDR2 YFSETQ. CDR3 size: 14 residues. For the CDR3, the DNA is TGCGCCAGCAGCGTAGACGGACTGGACTATGGCTACACCTTC. Translation: CASSVDGLDYGYTF.

This chain connects TRBV5-1 to TRBJ2-3, with TRBD2 matching over 11 bases. With 0 bases clipped from V and 4 bases from J, the junction kept 4 bases outside the gene matches. The CDR3 covers 16 residues. Germline CDR1 SGHRS, CDR2 YFSETQ. In DNA form, the CDR3 reads TGCGCCAGCAGCTTGGATGGGACTAGCGGCTCAGATACGCAGTATTTT. Residues: CASSLDGTSGSDTQYF.